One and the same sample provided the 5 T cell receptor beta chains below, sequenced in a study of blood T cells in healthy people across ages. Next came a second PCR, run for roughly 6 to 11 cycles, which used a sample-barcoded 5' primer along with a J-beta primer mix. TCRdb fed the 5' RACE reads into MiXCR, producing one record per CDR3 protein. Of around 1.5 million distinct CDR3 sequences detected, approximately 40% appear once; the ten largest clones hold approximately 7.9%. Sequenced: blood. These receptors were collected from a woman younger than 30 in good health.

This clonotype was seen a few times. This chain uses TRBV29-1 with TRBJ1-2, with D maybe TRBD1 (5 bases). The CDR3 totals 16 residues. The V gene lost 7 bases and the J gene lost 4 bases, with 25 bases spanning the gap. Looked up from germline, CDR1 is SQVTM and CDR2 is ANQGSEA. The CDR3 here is CSGGPGLGGLSYGYTF. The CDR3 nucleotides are TGCAGCGGAGGCCCAGGGCTCGGAGGGCTCTCCTATGGCTACACCTTC.

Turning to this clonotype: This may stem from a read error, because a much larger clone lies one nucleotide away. CDR3: CSARDLSGSCNEQFF. The CDR3 nucleotides read TGCAGTGCTAGAGACCTTAGCGGCTCCTGCAATGAGCAGTTCTTC. This chain links TRBV20-1 with TRBJ2-1, with a possible D match to TRBD2 (6 bases). CDR1 and CDR2 from the germline V gene are DFQATT and SNEGSKA (reference sequence). CDR3 length: 15 amino acids.

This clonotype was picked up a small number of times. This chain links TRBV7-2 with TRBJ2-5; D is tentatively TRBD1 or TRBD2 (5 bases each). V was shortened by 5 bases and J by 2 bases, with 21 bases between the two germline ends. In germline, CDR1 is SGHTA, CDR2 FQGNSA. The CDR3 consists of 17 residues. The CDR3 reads CASSPPGTLRGQETQYF. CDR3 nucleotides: TGTGCCAGCAGCCCTCCCGGGACCTTAAGGGGACAAGAGACCCAGTACTTC.

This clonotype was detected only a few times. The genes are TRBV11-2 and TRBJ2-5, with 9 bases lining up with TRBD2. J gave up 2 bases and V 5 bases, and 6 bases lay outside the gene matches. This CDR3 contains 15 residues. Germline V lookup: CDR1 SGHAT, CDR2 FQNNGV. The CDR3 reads CASSGRLAEQETQYF. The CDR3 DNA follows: TGTGCCAGCAGCGGTAGACTAGCGGAACAAGAGACCCAGTACTTC.

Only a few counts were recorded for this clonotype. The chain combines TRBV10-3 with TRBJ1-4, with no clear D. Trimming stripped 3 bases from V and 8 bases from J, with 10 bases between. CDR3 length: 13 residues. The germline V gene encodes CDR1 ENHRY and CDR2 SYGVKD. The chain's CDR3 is CAISEIRWEKLFF. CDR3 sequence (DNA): TGTGCCATCAGTGAAATCCGGTGGGAAAAACTGTTTTTT.